These 16 T cell receptor beta chains were sequenced from one sample in a study of beta chain features in type 1 diabetes. Expressed TCRB transcripts were sequenced because the entire RNA isolate underwent reverse transcription. Assay: immunoSEQ multiplex PCR; the TCRdb copy retains only in-frame clones and omits some. The profile shows approximately 120,000 clones, approximately 37% of them singletons. The specimen was stem cell memory CD4+ T cells from blood. The source is a young woman in good health.

V is TRBV14 and J is TRBJ2-3; maybe TRBD1 (5 bases). V was shortened by 3 bases and J by 4 bases, with 20 bases between the two germline ends. The CDR3 is 17 amino acids. Germline V gene lookup returns CDR1 SGHDN and CDR2 FVKESK. The CDR3 bases are TGTGCCAGCAGCCATAGGGGCGGAGTTGGTATAGCAGATACGCAGTATTTT. This gives the protein CASSHRGGVGIADTQYF.

The chain recombines TRBV6-6 with TRBJ2-1, with D possibly being TRBD1 (6 bases). The CDR3 consists of 14 residues. Germline V gives CDR1 MNHNY, CDR2 SVGAGI (reference sequence). V was clipped by 6 bases and J by 5 bases, with 14 bases between them. CDR3 loop: CASSTGYRHNEQFF. The CDR3 DNA is TGTGCCAGCAGCACAGGGTATCGCCACAATGAGCAGTTCTTC.

This clone was found once. The CDR3 loop is CASSPRTGRETQYF. DNA of the CDR3: TGTGCCAGCTCACCGCGGACAGGGCGAGAGACCCAGTACTTC. V and J are TRBV18 and TRBJ2-5, with 8 bases identical to TRBD1. Germline CDR1 and CDR2: KGHSH and LQKENI. Unmatched junction bases numbered 4, after V lost 3 bases and J lost 4 bases. The CDR3 length is 14 residues. Drawing the rest from reference TRBV18 and TRBJ2-5, the complete variable domain is NAGVMQNPRHLVRRRGQEARLRCSPMKGHSHVYWYRQLPEEGLKFMVYLQKENIIDESGMPKERFSAEFPKEGPSILRIQQVVRGDSAAYFCASSPRTGRETQYFGPGTRLLVL.

This clone came up a few times. The rearrangement joins TRBV7-2 to TRBJ2-7, with 9 positions matching TRBD1. The junction had 11 bases not matched to a gene; V was cut back by 2 bases and J by 6 bases. Germline CDR1 and CDR2: SGHTA and FQGNSA. The CDR3 runs 16 residues. The CDR3 sequence: CASSLYGTGLLVEQYF. The CDR3 region has the DNA TGTGCCAGCAGCTTATACGGGACAGGGCTTCTGGTCGAGCAGTACTTC.

The V call is TRBV7-9, the J call TRBJ2-1; 8 nucleotides match TRBD2. The germline V gene has CDR1 SEHNR and CDR2 FQNEAQ (reference sequence). Trimming at V came to 5 bases and at J to 2 bases, leaving 5 bases not matched to a gene. The CDR3 sequence is 15 residues long. As DNA, the CDR3 is TGTGCCAGCAGCCTCAGCGGGAGCGCCTACAATGAGCAGTTCTTC. Residues: CASSLSGSAYNEQFF.

A few counts support this clone. This chain connects TRBV5-6 to TRBJ2-3, with 10 positions matching TRBD1. V was clipped by 4 bases and J by 1 base; unmatched bases: 6. This CDR3 has 16 residues. Germline CDR1 and CDR2: SGHDT and YYEEEE. CDR3: CASSLTGTGGTDTQYF. Here the CDR3 DNA reads TGTGCCAGCAGCCTAACCGGGACAGGGGGCACAGATACGCAGTATTTT.

This clone was observed a few times. This chain connects TRBV7-9 to TRBJ1-5; maybe TRBD1 (6 bases). Between the trimmed V and J ends, which lost 3 bases and 3 bases, there was a span of 18 bases. The CDR3 loop spans 17 amino acids. The germline CDR1 and CDR2 sequences are SEHNR and FQNEAQ (reference sequence). Here the CDR3 DNA reads TGTGCCAGCAGCTTTTGGGCGGGGGGGGCCCCCAATCAGCCCCAGCATTTT. Its translation is CASSFWAGGAPNQPQHF.

This chain connects TRBV27 to TRBJ2-7; no clear D gene. CDR3 length equals 16 residues. From germline, CDR1 is MNHEY and CDR2 SMNVEV (reference sequence). Trimming pared 5 bases from V and 0 bases from J, leaving 17 bases between. CDR3 protein: CASSPSLTRTSYEQYF. CDR3 nucleotides: TGTGCCAGCAGTCCATCCCTGACTCGAACCTCCTACGAGCAGTACTTC.

This clone has a handful of counts. The rearrangement joins TRBV29-1 to TRBJ1-2, with 7 bases aligning to TRBD1. The germline gives CDR1 SQVTM, CDR2 ANQGSEA. The length of the CDR3 is 14 residues. J gave up 1 base and V 7 bases, and 9 bases lay outside the gene matches. CDR3 DNA sequence: TGCAGCGCCCGGGACAGATCTTTTAACTATGGCTACACCTTC. It specifies CSARDRSFNYGYTF. The variable domain in full, completed from reference TRBV29-1 and TRBJ1-2, reads SAVISQKPSRDICQRGTSLTIQCQVDSQVTMMFWYRQQPGQSLTLIATANQGSEATYESGFVIDKFPISRPNLTFSTLTVSNMSPEDSSIYLCSARDRSFNYGYTFGSGTRLTVV.

This clone was found a few times. This chain uses TRBV29-1 with TRBJ2-5; 12 bases are shared with TRBD2. The CDR3 covers 15 residues. V lost 4 bases to trimming and J lost 5 bases; unmatched junction nucleotides: 8. Germline values: CDR1 SQVTM, CDR2 ANQGSEA. The CDR3 is CSVVPSGRASETQYF. The CDR3 nucleotides read TGCAGCGTTGTTCCTAGCGGGAGGGCCTCCGAGACCCAGTACTTC.

This clone was seen a handful of times. V and J are TRBV28 and TRBJ2-4; D unclear. This CDR3 spans 14 amino acids. The germline V gene has CDR1 MDHEN and CDR2 SYDVKM. V dropped 4 bases and J dropped 0 bases, with 7 bases sitting between them. The CDR3: CASSSILAKNIQYF. As DNA, the CDR3 is TGTGCCAGCAGTTCAATACTAGCCAAAAACATTCAGTACTTC.

This clone has a handful of counts. Written as DNA, the CDR3 is TGCAGCGTTGCCCCGAGCTCCTACAATGAGCAGTTCTTC. Its protein product is CSVAPSSYNEQFF. The genes are TRBV29-1 and TRBJ2-1; D gene unclear. The CDR3 runs 13 residues. Per germline, CDR1 SQVTM and CDR2 ANQGSEA. Trimming cost V 4 bases and J 0 bases, with 7 bases left between them.

This clone was detected only a few times. The CDR3 protein is CASSPPRQDKNIQYF. As DNA, the CDR3 is TGTGCCAGCAGCCCCCCGCGCCAGGACAAAAACATTCAGTACTTC. The J gene is TRBJ2-4, the V gene TRBV11-2; D uncertain. The CDR3 is 15 amino acids. V shed 5 bases and J shed 3 bases, with 14 bases lying between them. The V gene's germline CDR1 is SGHAT and CDR2 FQNNGV.

This clone was seen a handful of times. The junction and the germline gene differ at one end; a read error may be behind it. J is TRBJ2-1 and V is TRBV6-5, with 7 bases fitting TRBD2. CDR3 length equals 16 residues. Germline assignment: CDR1 MNHEY and CDR2 SVGAGI. The CDR3 region has the DNA TGTGCCAGCAGTTACCGGAAACAGCGGGGAAGGGGTGAGGAGTTCTTC. Protein: CASSYRKQRGRGEEFF.

The V call is TRBV30, the J call TRBJ1-5, with TRBD1 as a possible D gene (5 bases). CDR1 and CDR2 (germline): GTSNPN, SVGIG (reference sequence). The CDR3 is 14 amino acids. V was shortened by 4 bases and J by 6 bases, with 16 bases between the two germline ends. Here the CDR3 DNA reads TGTGCCTGGACTCCGGGGGGGGGAGGTCAGCCCCAGCATTTT. As protein: CAWTPGGGGQPQHF.

This clone was seen a handful of times. V usage is TRBV5-1 and J usage is TRBJ2-7; tentative D call: TRBD2 (6 bases). This CDR3 spans 15 amino acids. Deletions cut 2 bases from V and 7 bases from J, with 19 bases between. Germline V gene lookup returns CDR1 SGHRS and CDR2 YFSETQ. The CDR3 reads CASSLFLDRAGEQYF. The DNA of the CDR3 is TGCGCCAGCAGCTTATTCCTCGACCGGGCGGGGGAGCAGTACTTC.